Each of the 25 T cell receptor beta chains below was sequenced from the same sample in a study of yellow fever vaccine responses in identical twins (dated by TCRdb to between 2018 and 2020). The library relied on RT-PCR. These reads were obtained on an Illumina HiSeq 2500. The public reads were run again by TCRdb, first through fastp at Q25 and then through MiXCR, and only productive beta chains were kept. Every CDR3 protein is listed once, alongside the most common genes and DNA of its rows. A total of 3,000 to 4,000 distinct CDR3 sequences appear in this sample, about four fifths of them only once. The ten largest clonotypes hold 6.5% of the sample. Specimen: T cells from blood (PBMCs), unsorted or a sorted subset (not recorded which), collected before or after yellow fever vaccination (not recorded which). The receptor source for this set is a woman between 18 and 29 years old who received the yellow fever vaccine. Donor details come from another sample of the same person, matched by shared clones.

The chain uses TRBV11-1 and TRBJ1-2; 9 bases fit TRBD1. Unmatched junction bases numbered 18, after V lost 2 bases and J lost 5 bases. From germline, CDR1 is SGHAT and CDR2 FQDESV (reference sequence). The CDR3 sequence is 19 residues long. CDR3 sequence (DNA): TGTGCCAGCAGCTTATCGTGGGCAAACCGGGACAGGGATCCATATGGCTACACCTTC. Its protein product is CASSLSWANRDRDPYGYTF.

The rearrangement links TRBV29-1 to TRBJ2-3; 10 bases are shared with TRBD2. Trimming took 8 bases from V and 2 from J; bases not matched to a gene: 7. The CDR3 consists of 14 residues. The germline V gene has CDR1 SQVTM and CDR2 ANQGSEA. CDR3 loop: CSIGLAENTDTQYF. CDR3 coding DNA: TGCAGCATCGGACTAGCGGAAAACACAGATACGCAGTATTTT.

The V gene is TRBV5-1, the J gene TRBJ1-2; 7 nucleotides align to TRBD1. The CDR3 length is 14 residues. The germline V gene has CDR1 SGHRS and CDR2 YFSETQ. J was trimmed by 8 bases and V by 4 bases; bases with no gene match: 11. The CDR3: CASSNSGTEDGYTF. In nucleotides, the CDR3 is TGCGCCAGCAGCAACTCCGGGACAGAAGACGGCTACACCTTC.

In this sample, this clonotype turned up once. This chain connects TRBV4-3 to TRBJ2-5; TRBD2 matches 9 bases. This CDR3 is built from 17 residues. Looked up from germline, CDR1 is LGHNA and CDR2 is YSLEER. The ends lost 10 bases at V and 5 bases at J; junction bases unmatched: 20. The CDR3 DNA reads as TGCGCCAATGGGCTAGCGGGAAAAGAGGATTATCGGGAGACCCAGTACTTC. Translated, it gives CANGLAGKEDYRETQYF.

The rearrangement joins TRBV29-1 to TRBJ2-7; unclear D gene. V was trimmed by 1 base and J by 0 bases, leaving 4 bases between them. Germline CDR1 reads SQVTM; CDR2 reads ANQGSEA. The CDR3 runs to 12 residues. Here the CDR3 reads CSVEAPSYEQYF. CDR3 nucleotides: TGCAGCGTTGAAGCGCCCTCCTACGAGCAGTACTTC.

The chain is built from TRBV12-5 and TRBJ2-7; D not resolved. The CDR3 has 13 residues. V gave up 6 bases and J gave up 0 bases, with 9 bases separating them. Per germline, CDR1 LGHNT and CDR2 FRNRAP. CDR3 sequence: CASGLDFSYEQYF. The CDR3 coding sequence is TGTGCTAGTGGCTTAGACTTCTCCTACGAGCAGTACTTC.

This chain connects TRBV12-3 or TRBV12-4 to TRBJ2-3; D gene unclear. CDR3 length: 14 residues. Trimming removed 3 bases at V and 1 base at J, with 8 bases between. The CDR3 DNA sequence: TGTGCCAGCAGTTTCTCAATACGCACAGATACGCAGTATTTT. Protein sequence: CASSFSIRTDTQYF.

V gene TRBV9 combines with J gene TRBJ1-2, with 8 bases aligning to TRBD1. V was pared by 3 bases and J by 4 bases, with 5 bases of the junction left unmatched. Germline V gene sequence: CDR1 SGDLS, CDR2 YYNGEE. This CDR3 is built from 14 residues. This CDR3 reads CASSATGGAYGYTF. DNA of the CDR3: TGTGCCAGCAGCGCCACAGGGGGAGCCTATGGCTACACCTTC.

In this sample, this clonotype turned up a few times. The rearrangement joins TRBV12-3 or TRBV12-4 to TRBJ1-1; D gene ambiguous. V was trimmed by 5 bases and J by 2 bases, leaving 9 bases between them. The CDR3 has 13 residues. The CDR3 DNA reads TGTGCCAGCAGTCTAACTGATAACACTGAAGCTTTCTTT. Protein sequence: CASSLTDNTEAFF.

The chain links TRBV7-9 to TRBJ2-7; D unresolved. CDR1 SEHNR and CDR2 FQNEAQ come from the germline V gene (reference sequence). V was clipped by 5 bases and J by 0 bases, with 8 bases between them. The CDR3 runs to 13 residues. The CDR3, as DNA: TGTGCCAGCAGCCCCCTGGGCTCCTACGAGCAGTACTTC. This sequence encodes CASSPLGSYEQYF.

This chain joins TRBV29-1 and TRBJ2-7; 7 bases are a match to TRBD2. V lost 2 bases to trimming and J lost 1 base; unmatched junction nucleotides: 5. Germline-derived CDR1 and CDR2 are SQVTM and ANQGSEA. CDR3 length equals 14 residues. For the CDR3, the DNA is TGCAGCGTTGAATCTAGCGGCCGATCCTACGAGCAGTACTTC. As protein: CSVESSGRSYEQYF.

This clonotype showed up just a few times. The V gene is TRBV11-2, the J gene TRBJ1-1; D gene ambiguous. Trimming left V 6 bases short and J 6 bases short, with 14 bases between. Looked up from germline, CDR1 is SGHAT and CDR2 is FQNNGV. The CDR3 contains 13 residues. The CDR3 nucleotides read TGTGCCAGCAGGTCTCTGGGTTTTCCTGAAGCTTTCTTT. Protein: CASRSLGFPEAFF.

The chain combines TRBV5-4 with TRBJ2-1; 7 bases align to TRBD2. CDR3 length: 15 amino acids. V was pared by 1 base and J by 2 bases, with 3 bases of the junction left unmatched. CDR1 is SGHNT and CDR2 is YYREEE in the germline V gene (reference sequence). CDR3 in amino acids: CASSLRRETYNEQFF. The CDR3 DNA sequence: TGTGCCAGCAGCTTGCGGCGGGAGACCTACAATGAGCAGTTCTTC.

The rearrangement links TRBV7-3 to TRBJ2-1, with a possible D match to TRBD1 (6 bases). Trimming cost V 0 bases and J 12 bases, with 21 bases left between them. This CDR3 spans 16 amino acids. Per germline, CDR1 SGHTA and CDR2 FQGTGA. The DNA for the CDR3 is TGTGCCAGCAGCTTAACTGCCTACGGGACAAATCTAGGGCAGTTCTTC. Translating gives CASSLTAYGTNLGQFF.

This rearrangement joins TRBV4-2 to TRBJ2-7, with TRBD2 matching 7 bases. The CDR3 covers 16 residues. V was pared by 3 bases and J by 0 bases, with 8 bases of the junction left unmatched. The germline V gene has CDR1 LGHNA and CDR2 YNFKEQ. CDR3 sequence: CASSQGGGLSSYEQYF. The CDR3 bases are TGTGCCAGCAGCCAGGGGGGGGGACTGAGCTCCTACGAGCAGTACTTC.

This chain connects TRBV9 to TRBJ2-1; D is unclear. Deletions cut 0 bases from V and 8 bases from J, with 9 bases between. This CDR3 has 13 residues. Germline V gene sequence: CDR1 SGDLS, CDR2 YYNGEE. Here the CDR3 DNA reads TGTGCCAGCAGCGTAGGGAACCTCGATGAGCAGTTCTTC. Residues: CASSVGNLDEQFF.

The rearrangement uses TRBV6-5 and TRBJ1-1; D uncertain. CDR1 and CDR2 from the germline V gene are MNHEY and SVGAGI. Trimming removed 2 bases from V and 6 bases from J, with 7 bases in between. The CDR3 has 12 residues. The CDR3 is CASSYIGAEAFF. CDR3 sequence (DNA): TGTGCCAGCAGTTACATCGGGGCTGAAGCTTTCTTT.

J is TRBJ2-7 and V is TRBV12-3 or TRBV12-4; D is undetermined. This CDR3 spans 14 amino acids. V lost 6 bases to trimming and J lost 2 bases, with 14 bases between them. CDR3: CASSWGKGAYEQYF. The CDR3 DNA sequence: TGTGCCAGCAGCTGGGGTAAGGGCGCCTACGAGCAGTACTTC.

This sequence joins TRBV11-2 and TRBJ2-1; 7 bases fit TRBD1. The V and J ends lost 0 bases and 3 bases, in that order; junction bases with no gene match: 2. CDR3 length equals 15 residues. CDR1 and CDR2 from the germline V gene are SGHAT and FQNNGV. The CDR3 DNA reads TGTGCCAGCAGCTTAGAACAGGGGATCTACAATGAGCAGTTCTTC. It translates to CASSLEQGIYNEQFF.

This clonotype qualifies as large. The chain links TRBV29-1 to TRBJ2-3; D not certain. V lost 4 bases to trimming and J lost 3 bases, with 8 bases between them. The length of the CDR3 is 12 residues. The V gene's germline CDR1 is SQVTM and CDR2 ANQGSEA. CDR3 in DNA: TGCAGCGTTGCCCCCTTGACAGATACGCAGTATTTT. Residues: CSVAPLTDTQYF.

This chain connects TRBV4-3 to TRBJ2-3, with 12 bases matching TRBD1. V lost 8 bases, J lost 1 base, and 1 base stayed unmatched. The CDR3 has 14 amino acids. Per the germline V gene, CDR1 is LGHNA and CDR2 is YSLEER. The CDR3 is CASGTGGGTDTQYF. The CDR3 nucleotides read TGCGCCAGCGGGACAGGGGGCGGCACAGATACGCAGTATTTT.

This chain links TRBV20-1 with TRBJ2-7; TRBD2 matches 9 bases. V lost 1 base to trimming and J lost 0 bases; unmatched junction nucleotides: 7. Germline CDR1 reads DFQATT; CDR2 reads SNEGSKA (reference sequence). The CDR3 spans 16 residues. CDR3 protein: CSARVSGTSHSYEQYF. CDR3 nucleotides: TGCAGTGCTAGAGTATCCGGGACTAGCCACTCCTACGAGCAGTACTTC.

The CDR3 DNA reads TGTGCCAGCAGTATAGGGTTGAGGCATTTCAATCAGCCCCAGCATTTT. This gives the protein CASSIGLRHFNQPQHF. V and J are TRBV6-1 and TRBJ1-5, with D unclear. The CDR3 has 16 residues. V was pared by 5 bases and J by 3 bases, with 17 bases between. The germline gives CDR1 MNHNS, CDR2 SASEGT.

The chain has TRBV7-1 and TRBJ2-7; 9 positions agree with TRBD1. TRBV7-1 is treated as an ORF (open reading frame) with a function not yet certain. This CDR3 spans 15 amino acids. Trimming at V came to 1 base and at J to 5 bases, leaving 6 bases not matched to a gene. Here the CDR3 DNA reads TGTGCCAGCAGCTCAGGAGACAGGGGGTTGGACGAGCAGTACTTC. This encodes CASSSGDRGLDEQYF.

J is TRBJ2-7 and V is TRBV9; 7 bases are shared with TRBD1. The V and J ends lost 3 bases and 3 bases, in that order; junction bases with no gene match: 6. The CDR3 is 14 residues long. Germline lookup yields CDR1 SGDLS and CDR2 YYNGEE. The CDR3 sequence: CASSEGTADYEQYF. DNA for the CDR3: TGTGCCAGCAGCGAAGGGACAGCAGACTACGAGCAGTACTTC.